This T cell receptor beta chain derives from a study of T cells in Graves' hyperthyroidism and ophthalmopathy (dated by TCRdb to the late 2010s). A note on the overall study: Peripheral blood was sampled at the time of initial diagnosis, prior to any treatment. Once sampling was done, hyperthyroidism patients were given methimazole at a starting dose of 30 mg daily, whereas ophthalmopathy patients were given high-dose intravenous methylprednisolone. According to the paper, TCR Vbeta CDR3 sequencing was carried out on some 130 peripheral blood samples, which came from approximately 41 ophthalmopathy, around 75 hyperthyroidism and roughly 17 progressor patients. The study also compared thyroid tissue and blood T-cell repertoires from more than 5 Graves' hyperthyroidism patients. Prospective prediction of ophthalmopathy was tested in an independent validation cohort consisting of 18 hyperthyroidism patients and approximately 16 patients who later progressed to ophthalmopathy. The approximately 100 discovery patients were divided at random into training and test sets in a 7:3 ratio. To identify distinguishing TCR V-J signatures, a discovery cohort of 95 to 100 patients was used, comprising under 45 with Graves' ophthalmopathy and under 60 with stable Graves' hyperthyroidism.

Details on this clonotype: It has no known antigen specificity. A much larger clonotype is one base distant, so this may be a read error. This is likely a read error, given that the CDR3 carries no conserved phenylalanine or tryptophan at its end.

General findings and caveats noted by the study authors: A 13 V-J signature model separated ophthalmopathy from stable hyperthyroidism, with approximately 87% sensitivity and 81% to 83% specificity in cross-validation and 80%/75% in testing. Most expanded thyroid clonotypes (frequency above 0.001) were also found in blood, which suggests that blood repertoires may mirror thyroid immune responses. Sample size was not statistically predetermined, and blinding of investigators to group allocation was not performed. In validation, the model predicted progression to ophthalmopathy a median of approximately 6.3 months before onset, with over 55% sensitivity and roughly 77% specificity.

At the junction V is shortened by 0 bases and J by 6 bases, with 12 bases in between. CDR1 SGHTA and CDR2 FQGNSA were looked up in the germline V gene. With termini counted, the CDR3 has 14 amino acids. The DNA shown is the 42-base CDR3, in frame from base 1. A patient counted as having stable Graves' hyperthyroidism if no progression to ophthalmopathy occurred over 18 months of follow-up. The hyperthyroidism patients were between 18 and 65 years old and newly diagnosed, with a disease duration of less than 2 months. Any patient with an uncontrolled infection, another autoimmune disease, pregnancy or lactation was excluded. Clinical symptoms, serum thyroxine and TRAb, thyroid ultrasound, and orbital computed tomography formed the basis for the diagnoses. PBMCs were isolated from more than 9 ml of fresh peripheral blood by Ficoll-Paque density gradient centrifugation. Trizol reagent was used to extract total RNA, and RNA quality was then checked on an Agilent 2100 Bioanalyzer.

Amplification of TCR beta CDR3 regions was carried out from RNA transcripts. For the first round of RT-PCR on the TCR CDR3, the HTBI primer set was used together with the Qiagen OneStep RT-PCR kit. Libraries were constructed in a second round of multiplex PCR, after which size selection and purification were carried out. Sequencing of the libraries was done on an Illumina HiSeq2000 using paired-end 100 bp reads. The authors processed their data as follows. Raw data were processed with SOAPnuke, discarding reads with adapters, uncalled bases, mean Phred below 15, or no exact constant-primer or identifier match. COPE v1.2.5 was used to merge high-quality paired reads, and clonotypes were defined as unique nucleotide sequences. Clonotypes were aligned to IMGT TRBV, TRBD and TRBJ reference segments using MiTCR v1.1. The analysis was restricted to V-J combinations with a frequency above 0.0001, which together covered 99% to 99.2% of the repertoires. A TCS score was defined as the ratio of F50 (clonal expansion) to E x V (chaos), with BLOSUM62-based TCRdist applied between CDR3 peptides within each V-J. Welch's t-statistics and random forest reduced 500 to 550 V-J features to about 13, which were used in a naive Bayes classifier (R e1071). TCRdb trimmed the raw reads at Q25, called clones with MiXCR and kept productive beta chains. Identical CDR3 protein sequences are pooled into one entry, listed with their most common genes and DNA. The V and J calls and clone size are TCRdb's, not the authors'. This sample has hundreds of thousands of distinct CDR3 sequences in its table, and roughly 15% of those were observed once. The ten largest clonotypes hold 10% of the sample.

The sample consisted of blood. The chain was built from TRBV7-2 and TRBJ2-7, with a tentative D gene TRBD1 over 6 matching bases. This TCR was recovered from a woman younger than 30 with Graves' hyperthyroidism. The CDR3 protein: CASSLAEARGEQYL. The bases are TGTGCCAGCAGCTTAGCGGAGGCCAGGGGCGAGCAGTACTTG.